This T cell receptor beta chain was obtained from a study of type 1 regulatory T cells. Whole-study context: T-allo10 is a Tr1-enriched, alloantigen-specific CD4 T cell product made in vitro. Study-level points and caveats: Compared with non-Tr1 cells, Tr1 cells showed a narrower TCR repertoire.

The CDR3 loop spans 13 amino acids. The V and J ends lost 7 bases and 4 bases respectively, with 13 bases between them. Germline loops: CDR1 MNHNS, CDR2 SASEGT. TCRdb independently ran MiXCR on the reads; one entry per CDR3 protein. There are tens of thousands of distinct CDR3 sequences in the sample; about a fifth occur only once, and more than 7.5% lies in the top ten. As to this clonotype: The antigen remains unidentified.

The rearrangement joins TRBV6-1 to TRBJ1-2; possible D gene TRBD1, 5 bases. The source material was cultured type 1 regulatory T (Tr1) cells, either the whole culture or a sorted fraction (not recorded which). The sequence came from a human donor in good health. CDR3 residues: CASNGGASYGYTF. In DNA form, the CDR3 reads TGTGCCAGCAACGGAGGGGCCAGCTATGGCTACACCTTC.